This T cell receptor delta chain was obtained from a study of human gamma delta and Vdelta1 T cells. General observations from the study: Acute myeloid leukemia was reportedly broadly targeted by polyclonal Delta One T cells.

TCRdb fed the PCR reads into CATT to redo clone calling. The sample lists several thousand delta-chain clones, less than 50% occurring once. This CDR3 contains 22 residues. The germline CDR1 and CDR2 sequences are TSWWSYY and QGS. The V end lost 0 bases, the J end lost 0 bases, and 29 bases lay between the germline ends. This clone is deemed medium-sized. The target antigen is unknown. The gene calls are TRDV1 and TRDJ1; unclear D gene. The receptor was derived from a human donor in good health. Sequenced material: Vdelta1 gamma-delta T cells from blood grown in culture (DOT cells). The DNA for the CDR3 is TGTGCTCTTGGGGAACTCGGCCCTAAAAACGGCCTGACTAAGGCGAACACCGATAAACTCATCTTT. It yields the protein CALGELGPKNGLTKANTDKLIF.